A single sample is the source of the 20 T cell receptor beta chains below, sequenced in a study of PD-1 blockade in classical Hodgkin lymphoma. No patient escaped relapse after autologous stem cell transplantation, and brentuximab vedotin exposure varied. The method was immunoSEQ multiplex PCR; TCRdb's version includes in-frame clones alone and lacks a portion of them. Of roughly 81,000 clones listed, around 90% are singletons. The sequences come from peripheral blood mononuclear cells (PBMCs), collected before the second cycle of nivolumab. The origin of the receptors is a human donor with classical Hodgkin lymphoma.

This sequence joins TRBV30 and TRBJ1-2; perhaps TRBD1 as D (5 bases). CDR3 size: 12 residues. In germline, CDR1 is GTSNPN, CDR2 SVGIG (reference sequence). The germline V and J ends were trimmed by 5 bases and 5 bases, with 12 bases remaining between them. The DNA of the CDR3 is TGTGCCTGGGGGGCCGTACCTTATGGCTACACCTTC. It is translated as CAWGAVPYGYTF.

The rearrangement uses TRBV13 and TRBJ2-1; either TRBD1 or TRBD2 may fit D (5 bases each). V was cut by 5 bases and J by 5 bases, with 13 bases left in between. The CDR3 runs 14 residues. The germline gives CDR1 PRHDT, CDR2 FYEKMQ (reference sequence). In nucleotides, the CDR3 is TGTGCCAGCAGCGCCGCCGGGACCCACAATGAGCAGTTCTTC. This sequence encodes CASSAAGTHNEQFF.

The chain uses TRBV5-4 and TRBJ1-1; the match to TRBD1 covers 12 bases. This CDR3 spans 19 amino acids. Germline V gene lookup returns CDR1 SGHNT and CDR2 YYREEE (reference sequence). The J segment lost 1 base and the V segment lost 4 bases, leaving 14 bases of the junction unmatched. The chain's CDR3 is CASSGRDRGPDKANTEAFF. CDR3 DNA: TGTGCCAGCAGCGGAAGGGACAGGGGGCCAGATAAGGCGAACACTGAAGCTTTCTTT.

This clone occurred once. The chain couples TRBV27 to TRBJ2-7; the match to TRBD1 covers 8 bases. V shed 5 bases, J shed 1 base, and the junction held 10 bases outside the gene matches. Germline lookup yields CDR1 MNHEY and CDR2 SMNVEV (reference sequence). The CDR3 contains 16 residues. The CDR3 protein is CASSHYGQGRSYEQYF. CDR3 DNA sequence: TGTGCCAGCAGTCACTACGGACAGGGCCGGTCCTACGAGCAGTACTTC.

This clone was observed a single time. The chain carries TRBV7-2 and TRBJ1-5; D not resolved. This CDR3 contains 14 residues. Germline-derived CDR1 and CDR2 are SGHTA and FQGNSA. The V end was cut by 5 bases, the J end by 0 bases, with 8 bases between. CDR3 coding DNA: TGTGCCAGCAGCGTGCAGCTTAGCAATCAGCCCCAGCATTTT. Protein sequence: CASSVQLSNQPQHF.

The chain is built from TRBV9 and TRBJ2-1; possible D gene TRBD1, 5 bases. The CDR3 spans 16 residues. The germline V gene encodes CDR1 SGDLS and CDR2 YYNGEE. V was trimmed by 0 bases and J by 9 bases, leaving 19 bases between them. The CDR3 loop reads CASSVGGASIPGEQFF. The DNA of the CDR3 is TGTGCCAGCAGCGTAGGTGGGGCTTCGATACCCGGTGAGCAGTTCTTC.

The chain links TRBV27 to TRBJ1-1, with TRBD1 matching 9 bases. Germline trimming cut 5 bases from V and 0 bases from J; bases unmatched to any gene: 16. The CDR3 runs to 19 residues. Germline CDR1 is MNHEY and CDR2 is SMNVEV (reference sequence). The CDR3 DNA reads as TGTGCCAGCAGTAAGAGACCCCGGACAGGGGAAGGCATGAACACTGAAGCTTTCTTT. Translating it yields CASSKRPRTGEGMNTEAFF.

This clone occurred once. The CDR3 protein is CASSSDRGRAEQYF. The CDR3 nucleotides are TGTGCCAGCAGCTCGGACAGGGGGCGCGCCGAGCAGTACTTC. The chain employs TRBV7-6 and TRBJ2-7, with 11 nucleotides matching TRBD1. With V trimmed by 4 bases and J by 6 bases, 5 bases remained unmatched. Germline V gene sequence: CDR1 SGHVS, CDR2 FNYEAQ. The CDR3 runs 14 residues.

The chain recombines TRBV18 with TRBJ1-3, with D uncertain. CDR1 is KGHSH, CDR2 LQKENI, per germline. The CDR3 extends over 14 amino acids. V was shortened by 6 bases and J by 0 bases, with 9 bases between the two germline ends. CDR3 bases: TGTGCCAGCTCCCCCCAGACCTCTGGAAACACCATATATTTT. Its protein is CASSPQTSGNTIYF.

The gene calls are TRBV2 and TRBJ1-2, with D unclear. Germline lookup yields CDR1 SNHLY and CDR2 FYNNEI. V lost 4 bases, J lost 8 bases, and 14 bases lay in between. There are 13 residues in the CDR3. CDR3 sequence reads: CASSVLKGRGYTF. DNA of the CDR3: TGTGCCAGCAGTGTTCTCAAAGGTCGCGGCTACACCTTC. Supplemented by reference TRBV2 and TRBJ1-2, the full variable domain reads EPEVTQTPSHQVTQMGQEVILRCVPISNHLYFYWYRQILGQKVEFLVSFYNNEISEKSEIFDDQFSVERPDGSNFTLKIRSTKLEDSAMYFCASSVLKGRGYTFGSGTRLTVV.

This rearrangement joins TRBV2 to TRBJ1-1, with D unresolved. The germline V gene encodes CDR1 SNHLY and CDR2 FYNNEI. The V gene lost 10 bases and the J gene lost 3 bases, with 18 bases spanning the gap. The CDR3 runs to 14 residues. As DNA, the CDR3 is TGTGCCACCAGGCGAGAGGGATTGGACACTGAAGCTTTCTTT. Translated, it gives CATRREGLDTEAFF. Supplemented by reference TRBV2 and TRBJ1-1, the full variable domain reads EPEVTQTPSHQVTQMGQEVILRCVPISNHLYFYWYRQILGQKVEFLVSFYNNEISEKSEIFDDQFSVERPDGSNFTLKIRSTKLEDSAMYFCATRREGLDTEAFFGQGTRLTVV.

The chain joins TRBV6-5 to TRBJ2-5; TRBD1 agrees at 7 bases. Unmatched junction bases numbered 0, after V lost 1 base and J lost 4 bases. The CDR3 has 13 residues. CDR1 MNHEY and CDR2 SVGAGI come from the germline V gene. The CDR3: CASSYYRGETQYF. In DNA form, the CDR3 reads TGTGCCAGCAGTTACTACAGGGGAGAGACCCAGTACTTC.

This clone was recorded a few times. V and J are TRBV9 and TRBJ2-1; maybe TRBD2 (5 bases). Between the trimmed V and J ends, which lost 3 bases and 8 bases, there was a span of 9 bases. In germline, CDR1 is SGDLS, CDR2 YYNGEE. CDR3 length: 12 amino acids. CDR3 in amino acids: CASSASFDEQFF. The CDR3 DNA follows: TGTGCCAGCAGCGCTAGCTTCGATGAGCAGTTCTTC.

This chain joins TRBV20-1 and TRBJ2-3; 7 bases fit TRBD2. V gave up 7 bases and J gave up 5 bases; unmatched junction bases: 3. Germline assignment: CDR1 DFQATT and CDR2 SNEGSKA (reference sequence). This CDR3 has 11 residues. CDR3 nucleotides: TGCAGTGGGAGCGGGAAAGATACGCAGTATTTT. As protein: CSGSGKDTQYF.

The gene calls are TRBV27 and TRBJ2-7; 12 bases fit TRBD1. Trimming took 8 bases from V and 4 from J; bases not matched to a gene: 3. Germline CDR1 MNHEY, CDR2 SMNVEV (reference sequence). The CDR3 sequence is 13 residues long. The CDR3 DNA follows: TGTGCCAGCCGGGACAGGGGGCCGTACGAGCAGTACTTC. Translating gives CASRDRGPYEQYF.

The chain carries TRBV14 and TRBJ1-1, with D hard to call. Trimming shortened V by 0 bases and J by 4 bases, and 6 bases separated the two germline ends. The CDR3 extends over 13 amino acids. Germline values: CDR1 SGHDN, CDR2 FVKESK. The CDR3 DNA reads as TGTGCCAGCAGCCAAGAGATGGTCACTGAAGCTTTCTTT. This encodes CASSQEMVTEAFF. Combining the CDR3 with reference TRBV14 and TRBJ1-1 gives the whole variable domain EAGVTQFPSHSVIEKGQTVTLRCDPISGHDNLYWYRRVMGKEIKFLLHFVKESKQDESGMPNNRFLAERTGGTYSTLKVQPAELEDSGVYFCASSQEMVTEAFFGQGTRLTVV.

The chain carries TRBV2 and TRBJ2-1, with 8 bases that match TRBD2. From germline, CDR1 is SNHLY and CDR2 FYNNEI. CDR3 size: 15 residues. With V trimmed by 3 bases and J by 7 bases, 8 bases remained unmatched. Here the CDR3 DNA reads TGTGCCAGCAGTGATCGGCTAGCGGGTAATAATGAGCAGTTCTTC. Its protein is CASSDRLAGNNEQFF.

The genes are TRBV19 and TRBJ1-1, with a possible D match to TRBD1 (5 bases). V dropped 3 bases and J dropped 8 bases, with 7 bases sitting between them. Germline lookup yields CDR1 LNHDA and CDR2 SQIVND (reference sequence). The CDR3 loop spans 11 amino acids. CDR3 DNA sequence: TGTGCCAGTAGTATTGGGGCGGAAGCTTTCTTT. Protein: CASSIGAEAFF.

The genes are TRBV9 and TRBJ1-6; no definite D call. Trimming took off 9 bases at V and 5 bases at J, with 12 bases between the two ends. Looked up from germline, CDR1 is SGDLS and CDR2 is YYNGEE. The CDR3 totals 13 residues. CDR3 sequence reads: CATASTNNSPLHF. The CDR3 nucleotides read TGTGCCACCGCGAGTACCAATAATTCACCCCTCCACTTT.

V usage is TRBV6-1 and J usage is TRBJ1-6; perhaps TRBD1 as D (5 bases). The CDR3 is 10 amino acids. The V gene's germline CDR1 is MNHNS and CDR2 SASEGT. The DNA of the CDR3 is TGTGCAGAAGGGGAATCACCCCTCCACTTT. Translating it yields CAEGESPLHF.